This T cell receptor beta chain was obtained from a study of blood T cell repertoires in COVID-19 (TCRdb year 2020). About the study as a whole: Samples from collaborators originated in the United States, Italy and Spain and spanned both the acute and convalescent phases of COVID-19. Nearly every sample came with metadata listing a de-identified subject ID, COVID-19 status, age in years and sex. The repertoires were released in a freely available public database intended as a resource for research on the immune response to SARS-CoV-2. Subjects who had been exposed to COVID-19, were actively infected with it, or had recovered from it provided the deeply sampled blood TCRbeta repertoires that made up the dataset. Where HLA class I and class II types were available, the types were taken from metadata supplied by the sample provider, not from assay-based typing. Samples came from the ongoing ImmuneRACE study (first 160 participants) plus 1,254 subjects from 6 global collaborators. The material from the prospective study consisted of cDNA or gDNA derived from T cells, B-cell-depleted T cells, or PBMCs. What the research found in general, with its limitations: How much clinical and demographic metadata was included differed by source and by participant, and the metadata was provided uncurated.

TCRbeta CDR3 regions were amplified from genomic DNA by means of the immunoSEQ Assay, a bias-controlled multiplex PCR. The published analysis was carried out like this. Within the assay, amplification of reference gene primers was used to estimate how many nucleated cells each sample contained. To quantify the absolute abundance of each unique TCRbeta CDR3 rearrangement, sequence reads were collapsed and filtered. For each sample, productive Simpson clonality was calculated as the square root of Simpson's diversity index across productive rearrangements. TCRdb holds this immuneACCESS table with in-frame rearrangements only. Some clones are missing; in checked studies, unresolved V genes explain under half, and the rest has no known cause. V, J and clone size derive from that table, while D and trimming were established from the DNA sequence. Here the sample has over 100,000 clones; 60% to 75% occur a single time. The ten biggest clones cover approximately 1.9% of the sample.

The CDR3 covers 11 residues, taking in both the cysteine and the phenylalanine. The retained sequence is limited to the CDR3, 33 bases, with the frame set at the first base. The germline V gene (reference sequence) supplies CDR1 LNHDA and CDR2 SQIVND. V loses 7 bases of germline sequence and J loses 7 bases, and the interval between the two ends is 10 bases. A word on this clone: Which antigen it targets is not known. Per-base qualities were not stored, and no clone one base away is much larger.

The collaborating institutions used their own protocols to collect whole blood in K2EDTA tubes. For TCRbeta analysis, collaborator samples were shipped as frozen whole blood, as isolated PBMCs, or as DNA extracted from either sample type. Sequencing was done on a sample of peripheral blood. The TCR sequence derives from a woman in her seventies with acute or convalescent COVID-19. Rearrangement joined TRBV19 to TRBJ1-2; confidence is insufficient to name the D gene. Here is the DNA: TGTGCCAGTACCCTGGGAGGTGGCTACACCTTC. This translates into CASTLGGGYTF.